The rows below give T cell receptor beta chains drawn from one sample of a study of identical twins. Via MiXCR, TCRdb re-called the 5' RACE reads, giving one row per CDR3 protein. The table lists a few hundred thousand distinct CDR3 sequences, approximately 10% of them singletons, with around 3% in the top ten. These sequences were also reported in another study, on yellow fever vaccine responses in identical twins.

The source material was PBMCs. These receptor sequences come from a woman under 30 in good health. Both conserved end residues are part of each CDR3. A D gene is named only where the DNA matches it firmly. Only some rows state a clone size, as once, few, many or a class for expanded clones.

D gene	clone size	V gene	J gene	CDR3 DNA	CDR3 protein
-	-	TRBV3-1	TRBJ2-1	TGTGCCAGCAGCCAAGGAGTGCAGGTTTCCAATGAGCAGTTCTTC	CASSQGVQVSNEQFF
-	many	TRBV9	TRBJ2-4	TGTGCCAGCAGCGTGGCGGAGGGAAGAAACATTCAGTACTTC	CASSVAEGRNIQYF
-	few	TRBV24-1	TRBJ2-2	TGTGCCACCAGTGATCGGTACAGGGAGAACACCGGGGAGCTGTTTTTT	CATSDRYRENTGELFF
-	-	TRBV18	TRBJ1-1	TGTGCCAGCTCACCACTGGGTGTGGCTGAAGCTTTCTTT	CASSPLGVAEAFF
TRBD1	many	TRBV28	TRBJ1-6	TGTGCCAGCACCGGGGACAGGGCTTCACCCCTCCACTTT	CASTGDRASPLHF
TRBD1	few	TRBV6-1	TRBJ2-7	TGTGCCAGCAGCTGGGACAGGGTCTCCTACGAGCAGTACTTC	CASSWDRVSYEQYF
-	-	TRBV12-3/TRBV12-4	TRBJ2-3	TGTGCCAGCAGTTTATTTTATTTAGTGGCCGACAGCCACGACACAGATACGCAGTATTTT	CASSLFYLVADSHDTDTQYF
-	-	TRBV4-3	TRBJ2-7	TGCGCCAGCAGCCAAGATTGGGCCTACGAGCAGTACTTC	CASSQDWAYEQYF
TRBD1	few	TRBV5-1	TRBJ1-4	TGCGCCAGCAGCTTTAGTGGGACAGGGGATGAAAAACTGTTTTTT	CASSFSGTGDEKLFF
-	few	TRBV5-1	TRBJ2-1	TGCGCCAGCAGCTTGGGGGCCCCGGGAGTGGCCTACAATGAGCAGTTCTTC	CASSLGAPGVAYNEQFF
-	-	TRBV20-1	TRBJ1-2	TGCAGTGCTAGTTGGGGCCTTCAGGGCTATGGCTACACCTTC	CSASWGLQGYGYTF
TRBD2	-	TRBV7-8	TRBJ2-7	TGTGCCAGCAGCTTACTAGCGGGGGGGGCCCACGAGCAGTACTTC	CASSLLAGGAHEQYF
-	-	TRBV7-9	TRBJ2-3	TGTGCCAGCAGCCAGAGGGACCATCTCACTTACACAGATACGCAGTATTTT	CASSQRDHLTYTDTQYF
TRBD2	few	TRBV29-1	TRBJ2-7	TGCAGCGTGTTTGAGGCTAGCGGGAACCACGAGCAGTACTTC	CSVFEASGNHEQYF
-	-	TRBV11-2	TRBJ2-1	TGTGCCAGCAGTCCCTTTCGCGGTGAAAGCTCCTACAATGAGCAGTTCTTC	CASSPFRGESSYNEQFF
-	many	TRBV4-3	TRBJ1-4	TGCGCCAGCAGCCAAGATCTGGTACGGCAGGGCTATGAAAAACTGTTTTTT	CASSQDLVRQGYEKLFF
TRBD1	-	TRBV7-9	TRBJ1-1	TGTGCCAGCAGCCGACAGGGAGGGTTAACTGAAGCTTTCTTT	CASSRQGGLTEAFF
-	many	TRBV6-1	TRBJ2-1	TGTGCCAGCAGCCCGGTCGGGGGCAGCTCCTACAATGAGCAGTTCTTC	CASSPVGGSSYNEQFF
-	-	TRBV29-1	TRBJ2-7	TGCAGCGCGATATTAACAGGGATAGAGTACTTC	CSAILTGIEYF
-	few	TRBV7-9	TRBJ2-5	TGTGCCAGCAGCTACCCAGGAGCTTCTAGGGAAGAGACCCAGTACTTC	CASSYPGASREETQYF